A selection of T cell receptor beta chains follows, all from one sample in a study of human T cells and chemical hapten exposure. Each CDR3 protein gets one entry after TCRdb re-called the RACE reads with MiXCR. The data hold around 200,000 distinct CDR3 sequences, with approximately 26% observed a single time. Sample: whole blood, taken in connection with sensitization to the hapten diphenylcyclopropenone (DPC). These receptors were taken from a woman between 40 and 50 years old with alopecia areata. Some clones in this sample may be carry-over from other donors' samples. Each CDR3 is given with its conserved first and last residue. A D gene is named only where the DNA matches it firmly. Size is omitted from some rows. Given values are once, few, many or a class for expanded clones.

>.|16|TRBD2|TRBV28|TRBJ2-3
CASSLTAGGSTDTQYF
TGTGCCAGCAGTTTAACAGCGGGAGGAAGCACAGATACGCAGTATTTT
>.|18|.|TRBV6-5|TRBJ2-1
CASPSGTLGLPTYNEQFF
TGTGCCAGCCCCTCGGGTACGCTAGGACTACCCACCTACAATGAGCAGTTCTTC
>.|15|.|TRBV7-2|TRBJ2-7
CASSLQGSDYYEQYF
TGTGCCAGCAGCTTACAGGGGAGCGACTACTACGAGCAGTACTTC
>.|14|.|TRBV5-1|TRBJ2-7
CASSFGQTDSEQYF
TGCGCCAGCAGCTTTGGACAGACCGACTCCGAGCAGTACTTC
>.|17|TRBD2|TRBV18|TRBJ2-7
CASSPPGGSGRRNEQYF
TGTGCCAGCTCACCACCGGGGGGGAGCGGGAGGAGGAACGAGCAGTACTTC
>.|13|.|TRBV12-3/TRBV12-4|TRBJ2-1
CASSARPWGEQFF
TGTGCCAGCAGCGCACGTCCCTGGGGGGAGCAGTTCTTC
>few|15|TRBD2|TRBV28|TRBJ2-1
CASSNSGGSYNEQFF
TGTGCCAGCAGTAATAGCGGGGGGTCCTACAATGAGCAGTTCTTC
>.|13|.|TRBV6-2/TRBV6-3|TRBJ1-2
CASSPREIYGYTF
TGTGCCAGCAGCCCCCGAGAGATCTATGGCTACACCTTC
>.|15|TRBD2|TRBV28|TRBJ2-1
CASSFGLASDNEQFF
TGTGCCAGCAGTTTCGGACTAGCGTCTGACAATGAGCAGTTCTTC
>.|14|.|TRBV20-1|TRBJ1-1
CSAYSGVLNTEAFF
TGCAGTGCCTATAGTGGGGTATTGAACACTGAAGCTTTCTTT
>few|15|TRBD2|TRBV12-3/TRBV12-4|TRBJ2-2
CASKATSGNAGELFF
TGTGCCAGCAAGGCCACTAGCGGGAATGCCGGGGAGCTGTTTTTT
>.|19|TRBD1|TRBV9|TRBJ2-6
CASSVGPRQGNSGANVLTF
TGTGCCAGCAGCGTAGGGCCCAGACAGGGCAACTCTGGGGCCAACGTCCTGACTTTC
>many|11|.|TRBV29-1|TRBJ2-4
CSVEVGQRRYF
TGCAGCGTTGAAGTCGGACAAAGACGGTACTTC
>.|14|.|TRBV7-8|TRBJ2-1
CASSLDSGPNEQFF
TGTGCCAGCAGCTTAGATAGCGGACCCAATGAGCAGTTCTTC
>.|15|TRBD1|TRBV25-1|TRBJ2-5
CASSATMGQSETQYF
TGTGCCAGCAGCGCAACCATGGGACAGTCGGAGACCCAGTACTTC
>few|16|TRBD1|TRBV20-1|TRBJ2-3
CSATRQGYKTIDTQYF
TGCAGTGCTACGAGACAGGGGTACAAGACAATAGATACGCAGTATTTT
>few|14|TRBD2|TRBV20-1|TRBJ2-5
CSARRGASWETQYF
TGCAGTGCCCGGCGGGGGGCGAGTTGGGAGACCCAGTACTTC
>.|16|TRBD1|TRBV28|TRBJ1-6
CASSLYDRASNSPLHF
TGTGCCAGCAGTTTATACGACAGGGCTTCTAATTCACCCCTCCACTTT
>few|15|.|TRBV5-5|TRBJ2-3
CASSLRAHITDTQYF
TGTGCCAGCAGCCTACGGGCCCACATAACAGATACGCAGTATTTT
>many|14|.|TRBV12-3/TRBV12-4|TRBJ1-6
CASSLARGNSPLHF
TGTGCCAGCAGTTTGGCACGGGGGAATTCACCCCTCCACTTT
>.|14|.|TRBV7-2|TRBJ2-2
CATAVGPNTGELFF
TGTGCCACGGCCGTGGGTCCAAACACCGGGGAGCTGTTTTTT
>many|13|TRBD2|TRBV29-1|TRBJ2-1
CSVEVSGGAEQFF
TGCAGCGTTGAAGTGTCGGGGGGGGCTGAGCAGTTCTTC
>many|14|.|TRBV29-1|TRBJ1-1
CSVDGRPMNTEAFF
TGCAGCGTTGATGGCAGACCCATGAACACTGAAGCTTTCTTT
>.|11|.|TRBV7-9|TRBJ1-1
CASIRDTEAFF
TGTGCCAGCATAAGGGACACTGAAGCTTTCTTT
>.|13|.|TRBV20-1|TRBJ2-2
CSASRPVSGELFF
TGCAGTGCTTCGCGACCCGTTAGTGGGGAGCTGTTTTTT
>many|14|.|TRBV6-6|TRBJ2-3
CASREAPSTDTQYF
TGTGCCAGCAGGGAGGCGCCTAGCACAGATACGCAGTATTTT
>few|13|.|TRBV3-1|TRBJ2-1
CASSRGGRREQFF
TGTGCCAGCAGCCGCGGGGGCAGGAGGGAGCAGTTCTTC
>few|12|.|TRBV28|TRBJ2-7
CASRAGRSGQYF
TGTGCCAGCAGGGCGGGGAGGTCTGGGCAGTACTTC
>few|14|.|TRBV10-2|TRBJ2-1
CASLARAAYNEQFF
TGCGCCAGCCTGGCGCGGGCAGCCTACAATGAGCAGTTCTTC
>few|14|TRBD2|TRBV20-1|TRBJ2-7
CSVRGLAGVDEQYF
TGCAGTGTCCGAGGACTAGCGGGAGTCGACGAGCAGTACTTC
>.|12|.|TRBV15|TRBJ2-5
CVTSRDVAAQYF
TGTGTCACCAGCAGAGATGTCGCGGCCCAGTACTTC
>.|15|.|TRBV27|TRBJ1-4
CASSAGGATNEKLFF
TGTGCCAGCAGTGCTGGGGGGGCAACTAATGAAAAACTGTTTTTT
>few|15|TRBD2|TRBV12-3/TRBV12-4|TRBJ2-4
CASSNGLDAKNIQYF
TGTGCCAGCAGCAACGGACTAGATGCCAAAAACATTCAGTACTTC
>few|12|.|TRBV28|TRBJ2-7
CASSLSVSEQYF
TGTGCCAGCAGTTTATCCGTCTCCGAGCAGTACTTC
>.|14|.|TRBV10-3|TRBJ1-5
CAISVGLGNQPQHF
TGTGCCATCAGTGTGGGGTTGGGCAATCAGCCCCAGCATTTT
>few|15|.|TRBV28|TRBJ2-1
CASSFSLTRYNEQFF
TGTGCCAGCAGTTTCTCGCTGACACGCTACAATGAGCAGTTCTTC
>few|13|.|TRBV28|TRBJ2-5
CASSLNREETQYF
TGTGCCAGCAGTTTAAACAGGGAAGAGACCCAGTACTTC
>.|16|.|TRBV6-5|TRBJ2-6
CASSLSQGTGANVLTF
TGTGCCAGCAGCCTATCTCAGGGGACTGGGGCCAACGTCCTGACTTTC
>few|12|TRBD2|TRBV29-1|TRBJ2-7
CSVTSGSYEQYF
TGCAGCGTTACTAGCGGGAGTTACGAGCAGTACTTC
>few|13|.|TRBV28|TRBJ2-5
CASSRQIQETQYF
TGTGCCAGCAGCCGACAGATTCAAGAGACCCAGTACTTC
>few|13|TRBD1|TRBV4-2|TRBJ1-2
CASSQGQRDGYTF
TGTGCCAGCAGCCAGGGACAGAGAGATGGCTACACCTTC
>.|13|.|TRBV7-9|TRBJ2-1
CASSLQLSREQFF
TGTGCCAGCAGCCTCCAACTCTCCCGGGAGCAGTTCTTC
>once|15|.|TRBV4-3|TRBJ1-3
CASSQDLTGWDTIYF
TGCGCCAGCAGCCAAGATCTTACGGGGTGGGACACCATATATTTT
>few|13|.|TRBV7-2|TRBJ2-7
CASTHPGIHEQYF
TGTGCCAGCACCCACCCAGGGATCCACGAGCAGTACTTC
>.|16|TRBD1|TRBV7-9|TRBJ2-7
CASSFSGAGGRDEQYF
TGTGCCAGCAGCTTTTCTGGCGCAGGGGGCCGAGACGAGCAGTACTTC
>.|17|.|TRBV6-6|TRBJ2-3
CASSYTKTSSNTDTQYF
TGTGCCAGCAGTTACACAAAAACGTCTAGCAACACAGATACGCAGTATTTT
>.|16|.|TRBV9|TRBJ2-7
CASSAWEAGGYYEQYF
TGTGCCAGCAGCGCGTGGGAGGCAGGGGGTTACTACGAGCAGTACTTC
>few|13|TRBD1|TRBV7-2|TRBJ2-2
CASSLKGTGLVFF
TGTGCCAGCAGCTTAAAAGGGACAGGGTTGGTGTTTTTT
>.|17|.|TRBV7-2|TRBJ2-1
CASSPEPVETIYNEQFF
TGTGCCAGCAGCCCTGAGCCAGTGGAAACGATATACAATGAGCAGTTCTTC
>few|15|TRBD2|TRBV6-5|TRBJ2-7
CASSYSGRLAGEQYF
TGTGCCAGCAGTTACTCGGGGAGGTTAGCGGGCGAGCAGTACTTC
>many|11|.|TRBV28|TRBJ2-7
CASSSFYEQYF
TGTGCCAGCAGTTCCTTTTACGAGCAGTACTTC
>.|15|TRBD2|TRBV29-1|TRBJ2-7
CSVEATLAGGYEQYF
TGCAGCGTTGAAGCGACTCTAGCGGGAGGGTACGAGCAGTACTTC
>.|13|.|TRBV4-3|TRBJ2-3
CASSATMFDTQYF
TGCGCCAGCAGCGCAACTATGTTCGATACGCAGTATTTT